The 3 T cell receptor beta chains listed next were all sequenced from one sample in a study of neoadjuvant anti-PD-1 for oral cavity cancer. Libraries were prepared by immunoSEQ multiplex PCR; TCRdb keeps only in-frame clonotypes and omits some of them. The sample records some 22,000 clones, 20% to 30% being singletons. The time point was: after neoadjuvant nivolumab, at surgical resection. The starting material was tumor tissue, obtained after nivolumab (anti-PD-1) treatment. The receptors stem from a person between 40 and 79 years old with oral cavity squamous cell carcinoma.

This chain uses TRBV2 with TRBJ1-4, with unresolved D. Germline CDR1 SNHLY, CDR2 FYNNEI. This CDR3 has 15 amino acids. Trimming shortened V by 0 bases and J by 4 bases, and 9 bases separated the two germline ends. The CDR3 here is CASSEARRNNEKLFF. CDR3 in DNA: TGTGCCAGCAGTGAAGCGCGCAGGAATAATGAAAAACTGTTTTTT.

The chain joins TRBV6-5 to TRBJ1-2, with D maybe TRBD1 (5 bases). Germline lookup yields CDR1 MNHEY and CDR2 SVGAGI. This CDR3 has 13 amino acids. The V end was cut by 2 bases, the J end by 6 bases, with 10 bases between. In DNA form, the CDR3 reads TGTGCCAGCAGTTACGTGAGGGGACATGGCTACACCTTC. Translation: CASSYVRGHGYTF.

This clone was seen only a few times. The chain uses TRBV29-1 and TRBJ2-7; D not resolved. Trimming pared 7 bases from V and 8 bases from J, leaving 15 bases between. Germline V gene lookup returns CDR1 SQVTM and CDR2 ANQGSEA. The CDR3 extends over 11 amino acids. The CDR3 DNA follows: TGCAGCGCCCCGATCGGAGAAAAGCAGTACTTC. This gives the protein CSAPIGEKQYF.